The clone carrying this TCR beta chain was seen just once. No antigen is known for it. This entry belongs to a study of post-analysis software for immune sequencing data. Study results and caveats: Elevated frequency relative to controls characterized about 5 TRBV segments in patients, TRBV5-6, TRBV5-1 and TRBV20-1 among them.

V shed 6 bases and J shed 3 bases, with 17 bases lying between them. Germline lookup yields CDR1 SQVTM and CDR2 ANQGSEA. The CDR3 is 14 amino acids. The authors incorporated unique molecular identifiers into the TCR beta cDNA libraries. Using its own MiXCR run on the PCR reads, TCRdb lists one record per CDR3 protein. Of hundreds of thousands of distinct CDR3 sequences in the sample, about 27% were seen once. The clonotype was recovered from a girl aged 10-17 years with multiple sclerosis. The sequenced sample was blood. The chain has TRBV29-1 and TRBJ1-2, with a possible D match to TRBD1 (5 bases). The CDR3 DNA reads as TGCAGCGTAGTCCCCTGGGGGGGGGACTATGGCTACACCTTC. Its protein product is CSVVPWGGDYGYTF.